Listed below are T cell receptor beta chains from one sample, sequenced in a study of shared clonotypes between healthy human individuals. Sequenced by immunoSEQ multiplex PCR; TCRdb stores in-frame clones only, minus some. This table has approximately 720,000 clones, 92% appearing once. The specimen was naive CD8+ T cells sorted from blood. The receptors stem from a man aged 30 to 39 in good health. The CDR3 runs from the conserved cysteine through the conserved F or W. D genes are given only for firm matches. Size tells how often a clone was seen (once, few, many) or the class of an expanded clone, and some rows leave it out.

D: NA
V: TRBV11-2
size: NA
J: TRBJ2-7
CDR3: CASTQLREFFGGEQYF
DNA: TGTGCCAGCACCCAACTAAGGGAATTCTTTGGTGGCGAGCAGTACTTC

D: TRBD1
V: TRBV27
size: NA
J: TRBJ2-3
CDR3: CASRSGTGSPNTQYF
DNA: TGTGCCAGCAGGTCCGGGACAGGGTCCCCGAATACGCAGTATTTT

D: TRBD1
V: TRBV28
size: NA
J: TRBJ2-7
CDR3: CASSPSDRVSPYEQYF
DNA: TGTGCCAGCAGTCCCTCCGACAGGGTTAGTCCCTACGAGCAGTACTTC

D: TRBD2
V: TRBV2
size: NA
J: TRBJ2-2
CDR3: CASTGRLALGTGELFF
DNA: TGTGCCAGCACCGGACGACTAGCTTTGGGCACCGGGGAGCTGTTTTTT

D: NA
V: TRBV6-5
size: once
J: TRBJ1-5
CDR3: CASSYSGASNQPQHF
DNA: TGTGCCAGCAGTTACTCGGGAGCTAGCAATCAGCCCCAGCATTTT

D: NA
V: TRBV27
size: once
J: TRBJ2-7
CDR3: CASSLFGYSYEQYF
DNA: TGTGCCAGCAGTTTATTCGGGTACTCCTACGAGCAGTACTTC

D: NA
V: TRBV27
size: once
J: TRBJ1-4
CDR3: CASSFGGATNEKLFF
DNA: TGTGCCAGCAGTTTTGGGGGGGCAACTAATGAAAAACTGTTTTTT

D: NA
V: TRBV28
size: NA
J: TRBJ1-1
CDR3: CASSLTRGSTEAFF
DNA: TGTGCCAGCAGTTTAACCCGAGGGTCCACTGAAGCTTTCTTT

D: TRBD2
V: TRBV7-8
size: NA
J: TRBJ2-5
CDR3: CASSLLWGGSESQETQYF
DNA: TGTGCCAGCAGCTTACTCTGGGGCGGGAGTGAATCCCAAGAGACCCAGTACTTC

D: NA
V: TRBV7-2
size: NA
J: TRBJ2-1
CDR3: CASSLGQEQFF
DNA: TGTGCCAGCAGCTTAGGACAGGAGCAGTTCTTC

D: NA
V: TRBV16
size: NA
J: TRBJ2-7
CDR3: CASSQSIVKRNEQYF
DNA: TGTGCCAGCAGCCAATCGATTGTTAAGCGAAACGAGCAGTACTTC

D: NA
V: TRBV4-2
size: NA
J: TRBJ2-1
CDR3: CASSHGLGNEQFF
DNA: TGTGCCAGCAGCCATGGACTCGGCAATGAGCAGTTCTTC

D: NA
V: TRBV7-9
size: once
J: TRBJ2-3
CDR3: CASSTTSRDRGTDTQYF
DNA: TGTGCCAGCAGCACAACCAGCAGGGATCGGGGCACAGATACGCAGTATTTT

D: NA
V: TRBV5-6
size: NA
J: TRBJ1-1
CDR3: CASSGKSHLMNTEAFF
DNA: TGTGCCAGCAGCGGGAAGTCCCACTTAATGAACACTGAAGCTTTCTTT

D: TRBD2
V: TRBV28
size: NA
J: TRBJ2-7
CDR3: CASSLSGREDEQYF
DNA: TGTGCCAGCAGTCTGAGCGGGAGGGAAGACGAGCAGTACTTC

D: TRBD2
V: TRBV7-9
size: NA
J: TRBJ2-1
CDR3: CASSSEGVAGYPQFF
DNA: TGTGCCAGCAGCTCCGAGGGGGTAGCGGGATACCCGCAGTTCTTC

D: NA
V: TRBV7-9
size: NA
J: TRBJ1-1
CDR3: CASSLVAENTEAFF
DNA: TGTGCCAGCAGCTTAGTAGCGGAGAACACTGAAGCTTTCTTT

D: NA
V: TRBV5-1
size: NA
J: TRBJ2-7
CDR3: CASSSSIDEQYF
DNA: TGCGCCAGCAGCTCCTCGATCGACGAGCAGTACTTC

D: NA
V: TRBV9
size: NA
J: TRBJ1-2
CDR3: CASSLNRDYYGYTF
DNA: TGTGCCAGCAGCTTAAACCGGGACTATTATGGCTACACCTTC

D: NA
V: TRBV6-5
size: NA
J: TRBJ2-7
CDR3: CASSYVRESNEQYF
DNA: TGTGCCAGCAGTTACGTTCGGGAAAGTAACGAGCAGTACTTC

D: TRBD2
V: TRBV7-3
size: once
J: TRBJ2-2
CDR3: CASSSLNGASGSEKAGELFF
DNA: TGTGCCAGCAGCTCACTTAATGGGGCTAGCGGGAGTGAGAAGGCCGGGGAGCTGTTTTTT

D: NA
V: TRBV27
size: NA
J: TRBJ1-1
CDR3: CASSSGGVNTEAFF
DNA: TGTGCCAGCAGCTCGGGGGGAGTTAACACTGAAGCTTTCTTT

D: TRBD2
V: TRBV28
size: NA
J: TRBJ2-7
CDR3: CASSFWGTSGNSYEQYF
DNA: TGTGCCAGCAGTTTCTGGGGGACTAGCGGGAACTCCTACGAGCAGTACTTC

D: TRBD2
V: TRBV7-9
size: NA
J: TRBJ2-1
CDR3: CASSLSPSGTYNEQFF
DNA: TGTGCCAGCAGCTTAAGTCCCAGCGGGACCTACAATGAGCAGTTCTTC

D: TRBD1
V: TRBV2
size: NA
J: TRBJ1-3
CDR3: CATRDRRNTIYF
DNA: TGTGCCACCCGGGACAGAAGAAACACCATATATTTT

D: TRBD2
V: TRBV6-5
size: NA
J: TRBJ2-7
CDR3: CASSYTSGSYEQYF
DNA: TGTGCCAGCAGTTACACTAGCGGGAGTTACGAGCAGTACTTC

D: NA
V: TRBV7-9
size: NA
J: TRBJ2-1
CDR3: CASSLVVAGIPSYNEQFF
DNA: TGTGCCAGCAGCTTAGTGGTGGCCGGGATCCCATCCTACAATGAGCAGTTCTTC